The 19 T cell receptor beta chains in this list originate from one sample, sequenced in a study of cytomegalovirus exposure and HLA in healthy donors. Primers included in the PCR were 60 Vbeta and 13 Jbeta primers. The repertoire was sequenced with immunoSEQ multiplex PCR; TCRdb's copy has only in-frame clones and lacks some. The sample lists some 180,000 clones; roughly 74% were seen once. Sequenced sample: PBMCs. Receptors originate from a woman aged 25 to 39 in good health and CMV-seronegative.

This clone was seen more than once but under ten times. The gene calls are TRBV6-1 and TRBJ1-2, with 9 bases identical to TRBD1. Germline V gives CDR1 MNHNS, CDR2 SASEGT. The trim removed 4 bases at V and 6 bases at J, leaving 6 bases unmatched. The CDR3 is 14 residues long. The CDR3 sequence is CASSVGTGTNGYTF. The DNA of the CDR3 is TGTGCCAGCAGTGTCGGGACAGGGACGAATGGCTACACCTTC.

Remarks on this clone: Other DNA sequences in the same sample also yield this CDR3. V gene TRBV5-4 combines with J gene TRBJ2-7, with 9 nucleotides matching TRBD1. The CDR3 spans 14 residues. Germline assignment: CDR1 SGHNT and CDR2 YYREEE (reference sequence). J gave up 9 bases and V 0 bases, and 7 bases lay outside the gene matches. The CDR3 loop is CASSLDRGQQLQYF. As DNA, the CDR3 is TGTGCCAGCAGCTTGGACAGGGGGCAACAACTGCAGTACTTC.

The chain employs TRBV28 and TRBJ1-1; D is possibly TRBD1 (5 bases). V was shortened by 5 bases and J by 4 bases, with 23 bases between the two germline ends. This CDR3 spans 17 amino acids. Looked up from germline, CDR1 is MDHEN and CDR2 is SYDVKM. CDR3 sequence (DNA): TGTGCCAGCAGTCCCCGTGGCCGGGGGGGAAGGGCCACTGAAGCTTTCTTT. This sequence encodes CASSPRGRGGRATEAFF.

This chain links TRBV7-8 with TRBJ2-1, with 14 bases identical to TRBD2. After removal of 1 base from V and 8 bases from J, the junction contained 10 bases not matched to a gene. Germline assignment: CDR1 SGHVS and CDR2 FQNEAQ. The length of the CDR3 is 18 residues. DNA for the CDR3: TGTGCCAGCAGCTTAGACGAGCGACTAGCGGGAGGGCCTGATGAGCAGTTCTTC. The encoded protein is CASSLDERLAGGPDEQFF.

This clone was detected once. The J gene is TRBJ1-1, the V gene TRBV2, with 9 bases lining up with TRBD1. V dropped 4 bases and J dropped 4; count of bases not matched to a gene: 4. The CDR3 totals 14 residues. Germline-derived CDR1 and CDR2 are SNHLY and FYNNEI. CDR3 protein: CASSAQGASTEAFF. The CDR3 nucleotides are TGTGCCAGCAGTGCACAGGGGGCAAGCACTGAAGCTTTCTTT.

The chain's CDR3 is CATSDSYSTDTQYF. CDR3 nucleotide sequence: TGCGCCACTTCGGACAGCTACTCCACAGATACGCAGTATTTT. The chain couples TRBV5-1 to TRBJ2-3; D perhaps matches TRBD1 (6 bases). V was trimmed by 9 bases and J by 2 bases, leaving 16 bases between them. The CDR3 is 14 residues long. From germline, CDR1 is SGHRS and CDR2 YFSETQ.

Comments on this clone: The sample carries other DNA sequences with the same CDR3. The chain has TRBV5-6 and TRBJ2-5; 7 bases match TRBD1. The CDR3 covers 13 residues. The J segment lost 2 bases and the V segment lost 5 bases, leaving 3 bases of the junction unmatched. CDR1 and CDR2 from the germline V gene are SGHDT and YYEEEE. CDR3 sequence (DNA): TGTGCCAGCAGTTGGGACAGTCAAGAGACCCAGTACTTC. This codes for CASSWDSQETQYF.

The chain has TRBV6-1 and TRBJ2-7; D ambiguous. Trimming removed 5 bases at V and 1 base at J, with 12 bases between. The germline CDR1 and CDR2 sequences are MNHNS and SASEGT. CDR3 length: 14 amino acids. CDR3 sequence reads: CASSWAMSSYEQYF. CDR3 coding DNA: TGTGCCAGCAGTTGGGCGATGTCTTCCTACGAGCAGTACTTC.

The rearrangement uses TRBV28 and TRBJ1-2, with D unclear. Looked up from germline, CDR1 is MDHEN and CDR2 is SYDVKM. The CDR3 length is 14 residues. V was cut by 6 bases and J by 3 bases, with 14 bases left in between. The CDR3 bases are TGTGCCAGCAGGTTTAGTCGTACAGACTATGGCTACACCTTC. It translates to CASRFSRTDYGYTF.

V is TRBV7-2 and J is TRBJ1-2; a possible D gene is TRBD1 (5 bases). Per germline, CDR1 SGHTA and CDR2 FQGNSA. The CDR3 loop spans 15 amino acids. Trimming left V 2 bases short and J 8 bases short, with 18 bases between. The CDR3 loop is CASSLTGGERGGYTF. The DNA of the CDR3 is TGTGCCAGCAGCTTAACGGGGGGAGAAAGAGGGGGCTACACCTTC.

This clone was detected a few times. The chain employs TRBV30 and TRBJ2-5; 10 positions match TRBD2. The CDR3 runs 15 residues. Losses at the gene ends were 3 bases for V and 5 bases for J; bases not matched to a gene: 9. The germline V gene has CDR1 GTSNPN and CDR2 SVGIG (reference sequence). The CDR3 loop is CAWSWASGSGETQYF. DNA for the CDR3: TGTGCCTGGAGCTGGGCTAGCGGGAGTGGCGAGACCCAGTACTTC.

This rearrangement joins TRBV5-4 to TRBJ2-5; 16 bases fit TRBD2. The CDR3 loop spans 17 amino acids. Trimming took 4 bases from V and 3 from J; bases not matched to a gene: 6. Germline assignment: CDR1 SGHNT and CDR2 YYREEE (reference sequence). Here the CDR3 reads CASSTPGLAGGEETQYF. The DNA of the CDR3 is TGTGCCAGCAGCACCCCGGGACTAGCGGGAGGGGAAGAGACCCAGTACTTC.

The chain employs TRBV4-1 and TRBJ2-5; 10 bases line up with TRBD2. V trimming: 8 bases; J trimming: 3 bases; junction bases outside the gene matches: 9. The CDR3 is 15 residues long. Germline V gives CDR1 MGHRA, CDR2 YSYEKL. This CDR3 is CASRPVAGGKETQYF. CDR3 sequence (DNA): TGCGCCAGCCGCCCGGTAGCGGGGGGAAAAGAGACCCAGTACTTC.

The rearrangement joins TRBV6-1 to TRBJ1-6, with a tentative D call TRBD1 (6 bases). The CDR3 contains 17 residues. V lost 0 bases and J 3 bases, leaving 12 bases between the germline ends. Germline V CDR1 and CDR2: MNHNS, SASEGT. The CDR3 sequence is CASSEAGRGSYNSPLHF. For the CDR3, the DNA is TGTGCCAGCAGTGAAGCGGGGAGGGGGAGCTATAATTCACCCCTCCACTTT.

The chain links TRBV7-9 to TRBJ2-3, with D perhaps matching TRBD1 (6 bases). This CDR3 contains 19 residues. In germline, CDR1 is SEHNR, CDR2 FQNEAQ (reference sequence). V shed 5 bases and J shed 0 bases, with 24 bases lying between them. The CDR3 DNA reads as TGTGCCAGCAGCGGCAGGGGCCCACGAAGACAGCTAAGCACAGATACGCAGTATTTT. Translated: CASSGRGPRRQLSTDTQYF.

The rearrangement links TRBV9 to TRBJ2-7; the D gene is possibly TRBD2 (7 bases). This CDR3 region has 16 residues. Per the germline V gene, CDR1 is SGDLS and CDR2 is YYNGEE. The V end was cut by 0 bases, the J end by 5 bases, with 18 bases between. DNA for the CDR3: TGTGCCAGCAGCGTAGCGCCAAGTAGGGGGGGAGACGAGCAGTACTTC. It encodes CASSVAPSRGGDEQYF. The full variable domain, with the rest looked up from reference TRBV9 and TRBJ2-7, is DSGVTQTPKHLITATGQRVTLRCSPRSGDLSVYWYQQSLDQGLQFLIQYYNGEERAKGNILERFSAQQFPDLHSELNLSSLELGDSALYFCASSVAPSRGGDEQYFGPGTRLTVT.

The CDR3, as DNA: TGCGCCAGCAGCCAAGATCAGGGTTTGGGCTACACCTTC. This sequence encodes CASSQDQGLGYTF. The chain links TRBV4-3 to TRBJ1-2; a possible D gene is TRBD1 (5 bases). Trimming took off 0 bases at V and 8 bases at J, with 10 bases between the two ends. CDR1 LGHNA and CDR2 YSLEER come from the germline V gene. The length of the CDR3 is 13 residues.

This rearrangement joins TRBV4-1 to TRBJ2-5; 9 positions match TRBD2. V dropped 1 base and J dropped 1; count of bases not matched to a gene: 10. The CDR3 runs 18 residues. Germline values: CDR1 MGHRA, CDR2 YSYEKL. CDR3 coding DNA: TGCGCCAGCAGCCAAGTCGGAACGAAGCGGGGGGCCCAAGAGACCCAGTACTTC. Translated, it gives CASSQVGTKRGAQETQYF.

The genes are TRBV25-1 and TRBJ1-2; 7 bases are a match to TRBD1. With 3 bases clipped from V and 4 bases from J, the junction kept 2 bases outside the gene matches. This CDR3 contains 13 residues. In germline, CDR1 is MGHDK, CDR2 SYGVNS. The CDR3 DNA reads as TGTGCCAGCAGTGAGCCAGGGGGCTATGGCTACACCTTC. Protein product: CASSEPGGYGYTF.